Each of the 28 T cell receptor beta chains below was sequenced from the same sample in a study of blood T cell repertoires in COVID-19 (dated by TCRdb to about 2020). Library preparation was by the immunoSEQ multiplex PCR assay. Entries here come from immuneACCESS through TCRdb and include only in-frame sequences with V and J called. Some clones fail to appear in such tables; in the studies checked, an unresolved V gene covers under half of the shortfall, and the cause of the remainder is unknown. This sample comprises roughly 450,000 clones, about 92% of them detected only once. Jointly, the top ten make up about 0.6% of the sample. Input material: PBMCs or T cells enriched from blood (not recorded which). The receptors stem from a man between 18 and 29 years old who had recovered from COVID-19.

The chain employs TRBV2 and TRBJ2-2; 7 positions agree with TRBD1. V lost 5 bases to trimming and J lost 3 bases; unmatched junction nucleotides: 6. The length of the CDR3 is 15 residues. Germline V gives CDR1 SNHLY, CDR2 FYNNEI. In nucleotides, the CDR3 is TGTGCCAGCAGTTCCCGGGACAGATACACCGGGGAGCTGTTTTTT. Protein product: CASSSRDRYTGELFF.

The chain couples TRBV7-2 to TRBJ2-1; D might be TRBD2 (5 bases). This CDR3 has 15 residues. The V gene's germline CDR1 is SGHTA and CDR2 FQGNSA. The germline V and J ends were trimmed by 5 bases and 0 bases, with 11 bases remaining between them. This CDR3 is CASSQFGSSYNEQFF. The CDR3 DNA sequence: TGTGCCAGCAGCCAATTTGGGAGCTCCTACAATGAGCAGTTCTTC. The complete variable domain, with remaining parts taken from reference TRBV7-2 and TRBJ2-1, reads GAGVSQSPSNKVTEKGKDVELRCDPISGHTALYWYRQSLGQGLEFLIYFQGNSAPDKSGLPSDRFSAERTGGSVSTLTIQRTQQEDSAVYLCASSQFGSSYNEQFFGPGTRLTVL.

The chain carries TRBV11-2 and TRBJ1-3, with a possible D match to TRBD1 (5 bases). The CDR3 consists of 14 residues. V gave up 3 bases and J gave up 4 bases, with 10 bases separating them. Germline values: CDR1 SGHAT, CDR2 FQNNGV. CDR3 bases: TGTGCCAGCAGCTTGACTGGGGCGGGAAACACCATATATTTT. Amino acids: CASSLTGAGNTIYF.

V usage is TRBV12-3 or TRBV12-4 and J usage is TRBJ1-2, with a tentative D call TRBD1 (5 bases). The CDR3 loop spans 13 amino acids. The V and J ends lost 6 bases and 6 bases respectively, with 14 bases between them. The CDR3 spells CASREQEGNGYTF. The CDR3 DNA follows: TGTGCCAGCAGAGAACAGGAGGGCAATGGCTACACCTTC.

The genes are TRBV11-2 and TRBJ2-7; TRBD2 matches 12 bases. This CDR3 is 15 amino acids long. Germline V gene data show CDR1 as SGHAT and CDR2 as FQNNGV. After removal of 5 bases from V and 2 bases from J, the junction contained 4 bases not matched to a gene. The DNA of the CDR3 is TGTGCCAGCAGCGTGACTAGCGGGGGCCCCTACGAGCAGTACTTC. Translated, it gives CASSVTSGGPYEQYF.

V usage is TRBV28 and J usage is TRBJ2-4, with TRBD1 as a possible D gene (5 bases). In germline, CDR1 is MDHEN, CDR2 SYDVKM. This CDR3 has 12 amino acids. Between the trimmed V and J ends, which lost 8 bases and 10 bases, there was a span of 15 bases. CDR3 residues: CASGAERLIQYF. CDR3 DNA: TGTGCCAGCGGGGCGGAGAGGCTTATTCAGTACTTC.

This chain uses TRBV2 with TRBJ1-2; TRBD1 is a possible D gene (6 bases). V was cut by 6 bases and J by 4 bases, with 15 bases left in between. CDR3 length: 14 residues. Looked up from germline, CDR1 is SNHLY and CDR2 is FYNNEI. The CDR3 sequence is CASSLGGDIYGYTF. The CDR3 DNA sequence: TGTGCCAGCAGCCTGGGGGGGGACATCTATGGCTACACCTTC.

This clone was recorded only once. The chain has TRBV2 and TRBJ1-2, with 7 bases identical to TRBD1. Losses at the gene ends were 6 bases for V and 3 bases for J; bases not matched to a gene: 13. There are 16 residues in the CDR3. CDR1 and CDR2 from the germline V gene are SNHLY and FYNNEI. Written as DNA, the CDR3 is TGTGCCAGCAGGAACCGACAGGGCAAAAAGGACTATGGCTACACCTTC. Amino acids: CASRNRQGKKDYGYTF.

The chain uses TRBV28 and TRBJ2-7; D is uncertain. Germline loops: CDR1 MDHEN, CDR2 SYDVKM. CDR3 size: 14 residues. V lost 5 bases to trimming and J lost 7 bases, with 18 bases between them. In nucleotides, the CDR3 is TGTGCCAGCAGTCCCCCGCGTGAGTTTTTGGAGCAGTACTTC. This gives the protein CASSPPREFLEQYF.

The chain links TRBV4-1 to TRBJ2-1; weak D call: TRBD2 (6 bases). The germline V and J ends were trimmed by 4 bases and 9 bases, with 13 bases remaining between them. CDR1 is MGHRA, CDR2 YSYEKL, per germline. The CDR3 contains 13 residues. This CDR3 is CASSRRLGGEQFF. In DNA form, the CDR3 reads TGCGCCAGCAGCCGACGCTTGGGGGGTGAGCAGTTCTTC.

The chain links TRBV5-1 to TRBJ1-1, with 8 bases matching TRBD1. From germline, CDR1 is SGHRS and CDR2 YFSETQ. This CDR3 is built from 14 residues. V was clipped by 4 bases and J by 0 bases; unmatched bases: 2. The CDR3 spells CASSPQGVNTEAFF. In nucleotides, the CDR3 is TGCGCCAGCAGCCCACAGGGGGTGAACACTGAAGCTTTCTTT.

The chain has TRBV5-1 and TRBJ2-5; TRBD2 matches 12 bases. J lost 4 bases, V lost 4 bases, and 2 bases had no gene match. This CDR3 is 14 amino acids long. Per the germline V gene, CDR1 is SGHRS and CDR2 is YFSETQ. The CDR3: CASSTTSGGETQYF. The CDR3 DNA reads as TGCGCCAGCAGCACGACTAGCGGGGGAGAGACCCAGTACTTC.

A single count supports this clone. The CDR3 sequence: CASTPHEGGSDEQFF. CDR3 DNA sequence: TGTGCCAGCACCCCTCACGAGGGGGGGTCGGATGAGCAGTTCTTC. J is TRBJ2-1 and V is TRBV9; D may be TRBD2 (7 bases). Looked up from germline, CDR1 is SGDLS and CDR2 is YYNGEE. The ends were cut back, 6 bases at V and 8 bases at J, with 21 bases in the middle. CDR3 length: 15 residues.

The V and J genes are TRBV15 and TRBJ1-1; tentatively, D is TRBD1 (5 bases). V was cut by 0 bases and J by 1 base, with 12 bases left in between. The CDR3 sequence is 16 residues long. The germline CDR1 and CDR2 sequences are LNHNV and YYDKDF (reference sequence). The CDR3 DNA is TGTGCCACCAGCAGAGATTTCGGGGGATCGAACACTGAAGCTTTCTTT. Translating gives CATSRDFGGSNTEAFF.

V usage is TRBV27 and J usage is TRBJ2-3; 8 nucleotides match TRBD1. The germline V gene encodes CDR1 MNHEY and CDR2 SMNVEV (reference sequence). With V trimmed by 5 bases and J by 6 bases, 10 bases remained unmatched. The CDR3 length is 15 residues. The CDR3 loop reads CASSLTRGLGDTQYF. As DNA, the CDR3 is TGTGCCAGCAGTCTGACCAGGGGGCTGGGGGATACGCAGTATTTT.

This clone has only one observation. Written as DNA, the CDR3 is TGTGCCAGCAGTTACGGGGTGGACAGCAACTATGGCTACACCTTC. Amino acids: CASSYGVDSNYGYTF. The gene calls are TRBV6-5 and TRBJ1-2, with D possibly matching TRBD1 (6 bases). Trimming left V 2 bases short and J 2 bases short, with 12 bases between. CDR3 length: 15 residues. CDR1 and CDR2 (germline): MNHEY, SVGAGI.

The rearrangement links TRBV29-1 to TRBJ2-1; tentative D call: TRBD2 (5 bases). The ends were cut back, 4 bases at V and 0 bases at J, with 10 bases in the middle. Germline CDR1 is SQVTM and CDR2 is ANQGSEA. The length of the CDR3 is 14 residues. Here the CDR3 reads CSVGRESSYNEQFF. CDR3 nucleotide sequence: TGCAGCGTTGGCCGGGAAAGCTCCTACAATGAGCAGTTCTTC.

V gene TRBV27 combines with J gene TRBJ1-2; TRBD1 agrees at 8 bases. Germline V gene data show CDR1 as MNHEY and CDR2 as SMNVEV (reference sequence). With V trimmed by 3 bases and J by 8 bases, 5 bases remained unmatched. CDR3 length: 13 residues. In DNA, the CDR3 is TGTGCCAGCAGTTTCCCCGGACAGGGAGGCTACACCTTC. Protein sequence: CASSFPGQGGYTF.

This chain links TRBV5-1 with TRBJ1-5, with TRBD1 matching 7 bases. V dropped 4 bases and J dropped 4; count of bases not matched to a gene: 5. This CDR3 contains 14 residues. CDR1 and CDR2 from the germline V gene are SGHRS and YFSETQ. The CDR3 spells CASSEGTENQPQHF. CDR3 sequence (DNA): TGCGCCAGCAGCGAGGGGACAGAGAATCAGCCCCAGCATTTT.

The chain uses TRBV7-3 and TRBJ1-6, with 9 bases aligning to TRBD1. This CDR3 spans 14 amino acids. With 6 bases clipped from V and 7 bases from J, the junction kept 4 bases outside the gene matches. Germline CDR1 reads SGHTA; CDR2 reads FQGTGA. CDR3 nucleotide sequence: TGTGCCAGCAGGGCCGGGACAGGGAATTCACCCCTCCACTTT. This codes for CASRAGTGNSPLHF. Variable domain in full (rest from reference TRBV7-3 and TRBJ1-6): GAGVSQTPSNKVTEKGKYVELRCDPISGHTALYWYRQSLGQGPEFLIYFQGTGAADDSGLPNDRFFAVRPEGSVSTLKIQRTERGDSAVYLCASRAGTGNSPLHFGNGTRLTVT.

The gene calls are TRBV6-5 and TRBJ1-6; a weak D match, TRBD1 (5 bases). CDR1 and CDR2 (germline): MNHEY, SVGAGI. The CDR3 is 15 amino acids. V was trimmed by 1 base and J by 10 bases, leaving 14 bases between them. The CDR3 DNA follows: TGTGCCAGCAGTTACTATCGCAGGGCTACATCACCCCTCCACTTT. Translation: CASSYYRRATSPLHF.

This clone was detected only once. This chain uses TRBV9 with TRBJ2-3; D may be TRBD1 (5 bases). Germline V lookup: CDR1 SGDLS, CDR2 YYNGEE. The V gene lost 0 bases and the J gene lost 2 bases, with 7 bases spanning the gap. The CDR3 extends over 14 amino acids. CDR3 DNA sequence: TGTGCCAGCAGCGTAGAGGGGTCCACAGATACGCAGTATTTT. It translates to CASSVEGSTDTQYF.

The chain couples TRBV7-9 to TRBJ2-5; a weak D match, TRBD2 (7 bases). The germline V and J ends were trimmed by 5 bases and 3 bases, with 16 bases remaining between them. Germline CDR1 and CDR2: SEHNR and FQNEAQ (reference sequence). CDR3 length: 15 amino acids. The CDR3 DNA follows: TGTGCCAGCAGCCGGGGGAGGGGGGCTGAAGAGACCCAGTACTTC. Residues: CASSRGRGAEETQYF. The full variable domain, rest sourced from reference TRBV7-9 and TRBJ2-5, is DTGVSQNPRHKITKRGQNVTFRCDPISEHNRLYWYRQTLGQGPEFLTYFQNEAQLEKSRLLSDRFSAERPKGSFSTLEIQRTEQGDSAMYLCASSRGRGAEETQYFGPGTRLLVL.

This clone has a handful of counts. The CDR3 coding sequence is TGTGCCAGCCGAAATCAGGGCGGTCAGCCCCAGCATTTT. This sequence encodes CASRNQGGQPQHF. This chain uses TRBV12-3 or TRBV12-4 with TRBJ1-5; possible D gene TRBD1, 5 bases. The CDR3 is 13 residues long. V gave up 8 bases and J gave up 6 bases, with 14 bases separating them.

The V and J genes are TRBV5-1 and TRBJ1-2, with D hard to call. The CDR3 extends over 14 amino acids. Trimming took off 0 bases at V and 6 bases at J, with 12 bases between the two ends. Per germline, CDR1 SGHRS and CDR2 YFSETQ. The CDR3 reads CASSLGGPTNGYTF. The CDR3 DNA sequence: TGCGCCAGCAGCTTGGGCGGGCCAACCAATGGCTACACCTTC.

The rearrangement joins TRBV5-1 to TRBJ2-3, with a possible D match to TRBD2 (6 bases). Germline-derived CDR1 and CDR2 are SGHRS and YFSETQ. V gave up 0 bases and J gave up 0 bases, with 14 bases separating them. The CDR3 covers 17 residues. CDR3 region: CASSLAAGTGSTDTQYF. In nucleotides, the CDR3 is TGCGCCAGCAGCTTGGCTGCGGGGACCGGTAGCACAGATACGCAGTATTTT.

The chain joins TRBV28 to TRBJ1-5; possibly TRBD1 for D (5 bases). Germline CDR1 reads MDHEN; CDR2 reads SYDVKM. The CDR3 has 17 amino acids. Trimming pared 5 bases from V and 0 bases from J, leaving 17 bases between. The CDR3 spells CASSRGDGPYSNQPQHF. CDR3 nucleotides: TGTGCCAGCAGTCGGGGGGATGGACCATATAGCAATCAGCCCCAGCATTTT.

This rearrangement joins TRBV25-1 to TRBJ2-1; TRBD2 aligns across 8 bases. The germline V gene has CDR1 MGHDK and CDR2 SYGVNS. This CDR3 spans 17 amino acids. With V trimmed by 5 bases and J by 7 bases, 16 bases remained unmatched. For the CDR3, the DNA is TGTGCCAGCAGTTTAAATGGTGGAGCGGGAGTTGTTAATGAGCAGTTCTTC. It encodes CASSLNGGAGVVNEQFF.